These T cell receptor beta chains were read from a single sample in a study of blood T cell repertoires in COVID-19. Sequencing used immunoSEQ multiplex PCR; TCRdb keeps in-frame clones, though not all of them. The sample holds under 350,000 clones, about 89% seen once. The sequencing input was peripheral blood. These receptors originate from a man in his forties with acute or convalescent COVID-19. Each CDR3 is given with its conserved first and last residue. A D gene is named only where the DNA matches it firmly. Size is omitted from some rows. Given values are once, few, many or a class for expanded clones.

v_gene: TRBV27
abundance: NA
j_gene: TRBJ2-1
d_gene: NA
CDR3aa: CASSSLPVGLGEQFF
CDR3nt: TGTGCCAGCAGTTCGCTTCCGGTGGGCCTTGGTGAGCAGTTCTTC

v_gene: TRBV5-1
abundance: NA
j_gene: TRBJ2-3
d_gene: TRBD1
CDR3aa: CASRGLGGAGRNTDTQYF
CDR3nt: TGCGCCAGCAGGGGCTTAGGGGGCGCAGGGCGGAACACAGATACGCAGTATTTT

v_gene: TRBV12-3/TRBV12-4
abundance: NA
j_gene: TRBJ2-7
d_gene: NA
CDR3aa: CASSLAGPYEQYF
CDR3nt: TGTGCCAGCAGTTTAGCCGGTCCCTACGAGCAGTACTTC

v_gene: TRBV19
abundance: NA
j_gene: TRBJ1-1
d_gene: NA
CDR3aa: CATKPYRVKGAEAFF
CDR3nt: TGTGCCACCAAACCTTACAGGGTTAAAGGGGCTGAAGCTTTCTTT

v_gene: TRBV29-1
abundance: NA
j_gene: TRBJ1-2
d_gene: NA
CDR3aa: CSVGAGDLNYGYTF
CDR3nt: TGCAGCGTTGGGGCAGGGGACCTTAACTATGGCTACACCTTC

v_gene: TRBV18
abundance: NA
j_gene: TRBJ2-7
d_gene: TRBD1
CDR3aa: CASSPPFGDSAYEQYF
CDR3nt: TGTGCCAGCTCACCACCGTTCGGGGACAGCGCCTACGAGCAGTACTTC

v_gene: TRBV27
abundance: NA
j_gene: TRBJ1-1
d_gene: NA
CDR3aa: CASSLNPGGVWAFF
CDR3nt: TGTGCCAGCAGTTTAAATCCGGGGGGGGTCTGGGCTTTCTTT

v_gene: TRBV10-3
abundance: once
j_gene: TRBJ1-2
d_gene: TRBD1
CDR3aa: CAISVTGGDYGYTF
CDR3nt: TGTGCCATCAGTGTGACAGGGGGCGACTATGGCTACACCTTC

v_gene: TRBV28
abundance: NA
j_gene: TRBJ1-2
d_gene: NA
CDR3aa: CASREGPRNYGYTF
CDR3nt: TGTGCCAGCAGGGAGGGACCGCGCAACTATGGCTACACCTTC

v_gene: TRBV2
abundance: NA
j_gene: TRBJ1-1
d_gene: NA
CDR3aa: CASSDRVGAFF
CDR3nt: TGTGCCAGCAGTGACAGGGTCGGGGCTTTCTTT

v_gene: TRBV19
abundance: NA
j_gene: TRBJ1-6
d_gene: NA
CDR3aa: CASKSYRDLYNSPLHF
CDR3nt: TGTGCCAGTAAGTCTTACAGGGACCTCTATAATTCACCCCTCCACTTT

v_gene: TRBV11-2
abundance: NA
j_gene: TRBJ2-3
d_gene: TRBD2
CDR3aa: CASSGRGVGTDTQYF
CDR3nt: TGTGCCAGCAGCGGGCGGGGGGTAGGTACAGATACGCAGTATTTT

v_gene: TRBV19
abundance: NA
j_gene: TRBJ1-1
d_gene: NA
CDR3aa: CASSIIREDTEAFF
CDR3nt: TGTGCCAGTAGTATAATAAGAGAGGACACTGAAGCTTTCTTT

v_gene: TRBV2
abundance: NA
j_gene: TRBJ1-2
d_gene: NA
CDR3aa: CASSVQVGGSKGYTF
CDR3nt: TGTGCCAGCAGTGTACAGGTTGGAGGGTCGAAGGGCTACACCTTC

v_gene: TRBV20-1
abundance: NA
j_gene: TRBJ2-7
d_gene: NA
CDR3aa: CSARAAYEQYF
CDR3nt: TGCAGTGCTAGAGCTGCCTACGAGCAGTACTTC

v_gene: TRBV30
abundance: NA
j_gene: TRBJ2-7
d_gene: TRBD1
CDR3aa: CAWKRQGVTYEQYF
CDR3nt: TGTGCCTGGAAGAGACAGGGGGTCACCTACGAGCAGTACTTC

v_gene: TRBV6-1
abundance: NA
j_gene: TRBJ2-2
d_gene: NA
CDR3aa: CASSGRQVENTGELFF
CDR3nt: TGTGCCAGCAGTGGAAGACAGGTTGAGAACACCGGGGAGCTGTTTTTT

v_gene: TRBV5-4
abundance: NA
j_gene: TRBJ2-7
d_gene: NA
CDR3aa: CASSFEPLLYEQYF
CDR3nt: TGTGCCAGCAGCTTCGAGCCCCTCCTCTACGAGCAGTACTTC

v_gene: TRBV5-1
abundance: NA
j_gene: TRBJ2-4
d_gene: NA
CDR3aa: CASSLLTGLAKNIQYF
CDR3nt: TGCGCCAGCAGCTTGCTCACAGGTTTAGCCAAAAACATTCAGTACTTC

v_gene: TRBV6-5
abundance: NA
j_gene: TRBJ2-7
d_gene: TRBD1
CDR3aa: CASSSSGTGSYEQYF
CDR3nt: TGTGCCAGCAGTTCTTCCGGGACAGGGTCCTACGAGCAGTACTTC

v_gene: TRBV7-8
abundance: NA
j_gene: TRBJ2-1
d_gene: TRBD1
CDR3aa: CASSTGGEQFF
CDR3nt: TGTGCCAGCAGCACAGGGGGTGAGCAGTTCTTC

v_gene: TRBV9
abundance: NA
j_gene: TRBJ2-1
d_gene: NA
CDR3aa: CASSVATVSYNEQFF
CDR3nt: TGTGCCAGCAGCGTAGCGACAGTCTCCTACAATGAGCAGTTCTTC

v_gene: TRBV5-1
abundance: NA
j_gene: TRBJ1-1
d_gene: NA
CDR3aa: CASSLWGLTNTEAFF
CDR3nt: TGCGCCAGCAGCTTGTGGGGACTGACGAACACTGAAGCTTTCTTT

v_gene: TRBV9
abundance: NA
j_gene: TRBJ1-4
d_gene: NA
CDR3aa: CASSVTGSENEKLFF
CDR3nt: TGTGCCAGCAGCGTTACAGGGTCGGAAAATGAAAAACTGTTTTTT

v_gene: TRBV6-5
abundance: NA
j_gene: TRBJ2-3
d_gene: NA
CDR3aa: CASSFLSSTDTQYF
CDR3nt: TGTGCCAGCAGTTTCCTTTCTAGCACAGATACGCAGTATTTT

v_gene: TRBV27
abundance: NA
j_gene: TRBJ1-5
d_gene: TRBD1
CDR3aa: CASSPGTGAVFNQPQHF
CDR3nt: TGTGCCAGCAGTCCCGGGACAGGGGCCGTGTTCAATCAGCCCCAGCATTTT

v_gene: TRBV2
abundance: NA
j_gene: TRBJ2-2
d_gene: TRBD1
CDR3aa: CASSEYGTANTGELFF
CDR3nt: TGTGCCAGCAGTGAATACGGGACAGCGAACACCGGGGAGCTGTTTTTT

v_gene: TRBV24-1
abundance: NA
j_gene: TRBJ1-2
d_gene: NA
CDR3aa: CATQSAGDGYGYTF
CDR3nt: TGTGCCACCCAATCGGCGGGGGACGGCTATGGCTACACCTTC

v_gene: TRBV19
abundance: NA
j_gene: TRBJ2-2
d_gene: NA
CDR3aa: CASSPAGTRTVLAF
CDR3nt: TGTGCCAGTAGTCCCGCCGGGACAAGGACTGTCCTTGCCTTT

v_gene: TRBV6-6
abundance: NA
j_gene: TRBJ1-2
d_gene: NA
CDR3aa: CASSGALFNGYTF
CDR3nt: TGTGCCAGCAGTGGGGCCCTTTTTAATGGCTACACCTTC

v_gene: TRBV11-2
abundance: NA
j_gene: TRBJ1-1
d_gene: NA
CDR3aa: CASSLGPPRAMNTEAFF
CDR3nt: TGTGCCAGCAGCTTAGGGCCCCCGAGGGCCATGAACACTGAAGCTTTCTTT

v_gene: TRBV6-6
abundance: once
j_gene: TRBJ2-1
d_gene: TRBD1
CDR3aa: CASRPGQGRNEQFF
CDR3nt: TGTGCCAGCAGGCCGGGACAGGGGAGGAATGAGCAGTTCTTC

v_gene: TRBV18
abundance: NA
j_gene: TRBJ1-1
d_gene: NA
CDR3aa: CASSPPGDTEAFF
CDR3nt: TGTGCCAGCTCACCACCAGGGGACACTGAAGCTTTCTTT

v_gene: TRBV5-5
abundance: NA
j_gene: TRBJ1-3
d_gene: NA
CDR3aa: CASSLARAGNTIYF
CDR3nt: TGTGCCAGCAGCTTGGCCCGGGCTGGAAACACCATATATTTT

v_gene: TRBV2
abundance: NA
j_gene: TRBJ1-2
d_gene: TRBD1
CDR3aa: CASSRGGSRGYTF
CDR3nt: TGTGCCAGCAGTAGAGGGGGCTCCAGAGGCTACACCTTC

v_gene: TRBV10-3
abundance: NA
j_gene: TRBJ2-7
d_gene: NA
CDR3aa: CAISELRRGPSTYEQYF
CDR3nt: TGTGCCATCAGTGAGCTCAGAAGGGGTCCATCGACCTACGAGCAGTACTTC

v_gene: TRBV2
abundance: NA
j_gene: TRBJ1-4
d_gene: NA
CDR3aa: CASSGQTNEKLFF
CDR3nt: TGTGCCAGCAGCGGACAGACTAATGAAAAACTGTTTTTT

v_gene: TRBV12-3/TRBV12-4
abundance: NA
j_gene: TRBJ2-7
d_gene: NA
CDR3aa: CASSFESYYEQYF
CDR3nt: TGTGCCAGCAGTTTTGAGAGCTACTACGAGCAGTACTTC

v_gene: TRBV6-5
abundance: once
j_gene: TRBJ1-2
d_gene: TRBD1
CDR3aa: CASSMSTGGYGYTF
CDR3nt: TGTGCCAGCAGTATGTCGACAGGGGGCTATGGCTACACCTTC

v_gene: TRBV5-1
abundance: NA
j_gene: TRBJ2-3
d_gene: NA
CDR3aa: CASSLASDPSDTQYF
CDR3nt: TGCGCCAGCAGCTTGGCTAGCGATCCGTCAGATACGCAGTATTTT

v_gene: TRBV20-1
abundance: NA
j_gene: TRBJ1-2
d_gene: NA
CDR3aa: CSADSAYGYTF
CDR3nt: TGCAGTGCCGACAGCGCCTATGGCTACACCTTC

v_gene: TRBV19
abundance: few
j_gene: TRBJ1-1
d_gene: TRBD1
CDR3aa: CASIGTAGGMGTEAFF
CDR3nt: TGTGCCAGTATAGGGACCGCAGGGGGCATGGGCACTGAAGCTTTCTTT

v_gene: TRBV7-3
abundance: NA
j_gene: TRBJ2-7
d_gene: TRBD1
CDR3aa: CASSLRDSNVSYEQYF
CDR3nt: TGTGCCAGCAGCTTAAGGGACAGCAACGTCTCCTACGAGCAGTACTTC

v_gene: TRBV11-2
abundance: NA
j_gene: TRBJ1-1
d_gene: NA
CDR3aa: CASSLVGGDTEAFF
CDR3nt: TGTGCCAGCAGCTTAGTGGGAGGAGACACTGAAGCTTTCTTT

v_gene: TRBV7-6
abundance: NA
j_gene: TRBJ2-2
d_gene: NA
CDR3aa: CASSLAAGFTGELFF
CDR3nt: TGTGCCAGCAGCTTAGCGGCAGGGTTCACCGGGGAGCTGTTTTTT

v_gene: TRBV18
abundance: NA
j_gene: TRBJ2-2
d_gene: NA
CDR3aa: CASSPDLNTGELFF
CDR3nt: TGTGCCAGCTCACCAGACTTGAACACCGGGGAGCTGTTTTTT

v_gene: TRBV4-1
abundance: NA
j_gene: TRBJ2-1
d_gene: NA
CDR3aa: CASSQDPRYLQGEQFF
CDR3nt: TGCGCCAGCAGCCAAGATCCCCGGTACTTACAGGGTGAGCAGTTCTTC

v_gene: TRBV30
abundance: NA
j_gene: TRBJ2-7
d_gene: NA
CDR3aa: CAWSVQGRSSYEQYF
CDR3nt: TGTGCCTGGAGTGTACAGGGCAGGAGCTCCTACGAGCAGTACTTC

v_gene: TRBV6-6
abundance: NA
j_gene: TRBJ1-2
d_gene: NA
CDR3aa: CASSYFPGDYGYTF
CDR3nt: TGTGCCAGCAGTTACTTCCCAGGGGACTATGGCTACACCTTC

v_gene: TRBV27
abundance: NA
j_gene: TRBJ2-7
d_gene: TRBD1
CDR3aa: CASSLMGQPYEQYF
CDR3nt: TGTGCCAGCAGTTTAATGGGACAGCCCTACGAGCAGTACTTC

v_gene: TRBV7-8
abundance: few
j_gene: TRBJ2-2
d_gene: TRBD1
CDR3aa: CASSSRTGTPGTGELFF
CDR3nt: TGTGCCAGCAGCTCCAGGACAGGGACCCCCGGCACCGGGGAGCTGTTTTTT

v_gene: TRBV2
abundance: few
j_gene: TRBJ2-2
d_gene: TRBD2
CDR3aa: CASSEVWRAGLGGELFF
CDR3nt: TGTGCCAGCAGCGAGGTATGGAGAGCGGGGCTCGGCGGGGAGCTGTTTTTT

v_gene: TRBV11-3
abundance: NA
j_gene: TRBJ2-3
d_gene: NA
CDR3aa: CASSPGLRTDTQYF
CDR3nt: TGTGCCAGCAGCCCGGGACTTCGAACAGATACGCAGTATTTT

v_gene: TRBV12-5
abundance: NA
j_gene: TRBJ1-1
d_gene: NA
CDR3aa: CASGLPTSQAWSTEAFF
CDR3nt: TGTGCTAGTGGTTTGCCCACCTCACAGGCATGGAGCACTGAAGCTTTCTTT